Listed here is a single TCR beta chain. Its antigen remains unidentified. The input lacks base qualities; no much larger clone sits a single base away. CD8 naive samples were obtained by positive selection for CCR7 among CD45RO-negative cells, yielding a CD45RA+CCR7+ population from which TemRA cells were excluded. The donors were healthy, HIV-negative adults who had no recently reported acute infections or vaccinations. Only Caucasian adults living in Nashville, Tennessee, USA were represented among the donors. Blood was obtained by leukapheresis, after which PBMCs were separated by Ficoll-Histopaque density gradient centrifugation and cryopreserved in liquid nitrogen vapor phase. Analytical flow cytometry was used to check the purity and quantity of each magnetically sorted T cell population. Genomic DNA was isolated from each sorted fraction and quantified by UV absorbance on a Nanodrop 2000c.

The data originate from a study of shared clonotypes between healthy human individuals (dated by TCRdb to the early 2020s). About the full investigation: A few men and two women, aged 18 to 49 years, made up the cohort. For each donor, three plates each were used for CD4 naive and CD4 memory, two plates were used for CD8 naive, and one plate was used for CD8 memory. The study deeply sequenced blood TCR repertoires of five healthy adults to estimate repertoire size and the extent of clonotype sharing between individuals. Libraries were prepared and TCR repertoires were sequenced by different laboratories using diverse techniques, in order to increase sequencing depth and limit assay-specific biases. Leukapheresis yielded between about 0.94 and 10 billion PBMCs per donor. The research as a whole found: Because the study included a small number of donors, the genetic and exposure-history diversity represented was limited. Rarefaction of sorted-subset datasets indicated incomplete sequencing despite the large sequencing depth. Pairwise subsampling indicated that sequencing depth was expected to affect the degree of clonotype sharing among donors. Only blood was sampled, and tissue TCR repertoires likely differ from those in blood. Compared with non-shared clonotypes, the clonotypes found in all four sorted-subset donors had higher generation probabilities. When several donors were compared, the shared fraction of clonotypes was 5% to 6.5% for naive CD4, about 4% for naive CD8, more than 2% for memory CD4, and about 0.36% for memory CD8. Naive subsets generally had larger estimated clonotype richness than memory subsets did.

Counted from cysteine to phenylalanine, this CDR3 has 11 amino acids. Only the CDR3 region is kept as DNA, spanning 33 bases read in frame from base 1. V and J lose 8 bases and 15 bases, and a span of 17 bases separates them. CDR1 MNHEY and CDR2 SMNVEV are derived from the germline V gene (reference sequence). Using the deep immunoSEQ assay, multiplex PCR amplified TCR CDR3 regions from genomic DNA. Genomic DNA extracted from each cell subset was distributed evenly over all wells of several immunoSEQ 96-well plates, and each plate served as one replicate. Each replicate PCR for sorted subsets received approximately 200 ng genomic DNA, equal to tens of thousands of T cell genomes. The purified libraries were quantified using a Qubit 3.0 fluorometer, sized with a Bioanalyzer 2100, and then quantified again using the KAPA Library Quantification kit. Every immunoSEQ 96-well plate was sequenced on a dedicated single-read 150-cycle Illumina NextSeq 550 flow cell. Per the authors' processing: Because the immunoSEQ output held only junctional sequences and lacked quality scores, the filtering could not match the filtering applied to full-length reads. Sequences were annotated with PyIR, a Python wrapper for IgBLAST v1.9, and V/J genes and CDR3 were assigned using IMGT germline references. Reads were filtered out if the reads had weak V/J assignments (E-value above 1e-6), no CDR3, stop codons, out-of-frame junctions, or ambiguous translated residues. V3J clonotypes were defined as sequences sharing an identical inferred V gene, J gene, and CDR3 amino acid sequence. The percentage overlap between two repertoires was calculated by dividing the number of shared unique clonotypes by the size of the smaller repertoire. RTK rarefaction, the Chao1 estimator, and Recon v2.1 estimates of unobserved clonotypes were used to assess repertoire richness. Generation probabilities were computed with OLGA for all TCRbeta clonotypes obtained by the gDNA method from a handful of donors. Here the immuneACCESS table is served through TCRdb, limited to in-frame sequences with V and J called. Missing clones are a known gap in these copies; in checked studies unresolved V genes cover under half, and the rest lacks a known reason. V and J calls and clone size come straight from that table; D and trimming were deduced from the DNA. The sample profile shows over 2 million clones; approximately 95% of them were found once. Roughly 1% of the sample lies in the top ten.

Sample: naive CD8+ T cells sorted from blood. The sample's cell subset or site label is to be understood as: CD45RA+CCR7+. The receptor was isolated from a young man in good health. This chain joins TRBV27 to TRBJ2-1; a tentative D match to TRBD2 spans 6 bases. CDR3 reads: CASGWGGIAFF. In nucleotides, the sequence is TGTGCCAGCGGATGGGGCGGGATTGCGTTCTTC.